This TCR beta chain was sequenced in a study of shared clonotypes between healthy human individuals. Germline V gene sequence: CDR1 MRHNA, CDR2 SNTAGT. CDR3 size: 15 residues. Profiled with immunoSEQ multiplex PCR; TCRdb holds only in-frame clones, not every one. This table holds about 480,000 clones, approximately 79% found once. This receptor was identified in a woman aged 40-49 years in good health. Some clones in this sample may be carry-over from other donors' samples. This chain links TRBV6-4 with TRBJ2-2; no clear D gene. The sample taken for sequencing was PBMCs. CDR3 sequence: CAIPPSIANTGELFF. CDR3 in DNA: TGTGCGATCCCCCCAAGCATCGCGAACACCGGGGAGCTGTTTTTT.